Below, 4 T cell receptor beta chains from the same sample are listed, as sequenced in a study of cytotoxic CD8 clonotypes in ibrutinib-treated CLL. Clones were sequenced by immunoSEQ multiplex PCR, and TCRdb holds only the in-frame ones, with some missing. Of about 45,000 clones detected, about 65% appear once; the ten largest clones hold 20% to 25%. Material: PBMCs, obtained after 24 months of ibrutinib treatment. These receptors came from a human donor with chronic lymphocytic leukemia.

V is TRBV10-3 and J is TRBJ2-1; D might be TRBD1 or TRBD2, each matching 5 bases. Per the germline V gene, CDR1 is ENHRY and CDR2 is SYGVKD. V gave up 0 bases and J gave up 8 bases, with 11 bases separating them. The CDR3 is 14 amino acids. Here the CDR3 reads CAISESGTAHEQFF. CDR3 nucleotide sequence: TGTGCCATCAGTGAGTCGGGGACGGCGCATGAGCAGTTCTTC.

This clone was picked up a small number of times. The chain carries TRBV7-9 and TRBJ1-3; D gene uncertain. The germline V gene has CDR1 SEHNR and CDR2 FQNEAQ (reference sequence). The CDR3 sequence is 14 residues long. With 1 base removed from V and 3 bases from J, the gap between germline ends came to 7 bases. The CDR3 bases are TGTGCCAGCAGCTTAGGGGCCGGTGGAAACACCATATATTTT. Its protein is CASSLGAGGNTIYF.

This chain connects TRBV6-6 to TRBJ2-7; D gene ambiguous. V was trimmed by 4 bases and J by 7 bases, leaving 8 bases between them. The CDR3 is 11 residues long. Germline values: CDR1 MNHNY, CDR2 SVGAGI (reference sequence). CDR3 nucleotides: TGTGCCAGCAGTTTGGTTGAGGAGCAGTACTTC. Protein sequence: CASSLVEEQYF.

This chain joins TRBV5-6 and TRBJ2-1, with TRBD2 as a possible D gene (5 bases). The ends were cut back, 3 bases at V and 0 bases at J, with 13 bases in the middle. Germline assignment: CDR1 SGHDT and CDR2 YYEEEE. The CDR3 sequence is 16 residues long. CDR3 sequence reads: CASSSRRVSSYNEQFF. As DNA, the CDR3 is TGTGCCAGCAGCTCGCGGCGGGTGAGCTCCTACAATGAGCAGTTCTTC.